Listed here are 32 T cell receptor beta chains from one sample, sequenced in a study of cytomegalovirus exposure and HLA in healthy donors. This PCR relied on a set of 60 Vbeta primers and 13 Jbeta primers. The method was immunoSEQ multiplex PCR; TCRdb's version includes in-frame clones alone and lacks a portion of them. This sample's table reports 200,000 or so clones. Sample: PBMCs. These TCRs come from a boy aged 5-17 years in good health and CMV-seronegative.

V gene TRBV6-5 combines with J gene TRBJ2-3, with unresolved D. Trimming cost V 6 bases and J 0 bases, with 4 bases left between them. Per germline, CDR1 MNHEY and CDR2 SVGAGI. The CDR3 is made up of 12 amino acids. CDR3 nucleotide sequence: TGTGCCAGCAGCCCAAGCACAGATACGCAGTATTTT. Amino acids: CASSPSTDTQYF.

The V gene is TRBV9, the J gene TRBJ1-1, with 7 bases matching TRBD1. The CDR3 consists of 15 residues. CDR1 SGDLS and CDR2 YYNGEE come from the germline V gene. Unmatched junction bases numbered 9, after V lost 3 bases and J lost 4 bases. The CDR3 is CASSEGATGSTEAFF. The CDR3 coding sequence is TGTGCCAGCAGCGAGGGGGCTACAGGGAGCACTGAAGCTTTCTTT.

V and J are TRBV7-3 and TRBJ1-1, with D maybe TRBD1 (6 bases). Trimming pared 4 bases from V and 4 bases from J, leaving 13 bases between. Germline V gives CDR1 SGHTA, CDR2 FQGTGA. There are 14 residues in the CDR3. In DNA, the CDR3 is TGTGCCAGCAGCTCGACAGGAGATCGCACTGAAGCTTTCTTT. As protein: CASSSTGDRTEAFF.

The V gene is TRBV6-1, the J gene TRBJ1-1; D may be TRBD1 (5 bases). The CDR3 runs to 14 residues. CDR1 is MNHNS, CDR2 SASEGT, per germline. With 5 bases removed from V and 4 bases from J, the gap between germline ends came to 14 bases. The CDR3 spells CASSPGGLFTEAFF. The CDR3, as DNA: TGTGCCAGCAGTCCCGGGGGTCTATTCACTGAAGCTTTCTTT.

V usage is TRBV19 and J usage is TRBJ2-7; 10 bases align to TRBD2. The CDR3 loop spans 14 amino acids. Germline trimming cut 3 bases from V and 3 bases from J; bases unmatched to any gene: 2. Germline V gene sequence: CDR1 LNHDA, CDR2 SQIVND (reference sequence). The CDR3 sequence is CASSIASGGYEQYF. CDR3 DNA sequence: TGTGCCAGTAGTATTGCTAGCGGGGGCTACGAGCAGTACTTC.

V and J are TRBV28 and TRBJ1-1, with a weak D call TRBD1 (5 bases). The ends were cut back, 4 bases at V and 1 base at J, with 16 bases in the middle. Germline V CDR1 and CDR2: MDHEN, SYDVKM. There are 16 residues in the CDR3. This CDR3 reads CASSSPPGSSNTEAFF. The CDR3 DNA sequence: TGTGCCAGCAGTTCACCTCCAGGGTCTTCGAACACTGAAGCTTTCTTT.

J is TRBJ1-1 and V is TRBV5-1; D may be TRBD1 (5 bases). Germline V gene data show CDR1 as SGHRS and CDR2 as YFSETQ. This CDR3 region has 13 residues. V was clipped by 3 bases and J by 1 base, with 7 bases between them. In DNA form, the CDR3 reads TGCGCCAGCAGCTGGAGGGGGAACACTGAAGCTTTCTTT. It yields the protein CASSWRGNTEAFF.

The chain has TRBV19 and TRBJ1-1; the D gene is possibly TRBD1 (5 bases). V was shortened by 7 bases and J by 7 bases, with 10 bases between the two germline ends. The CDR3 runs to 11 residues. Germline loops: CDR1 LNHDA, CDR2 SQIVND (reference sequence). The chain's CDR3 is CASKDSYEAFF. The CDR3 DNA sequence: TGTGCCAGTAAAGACAGTTATGAAGCTTTCTTT.

The rearrangement joins TRBV9 to TRBJ1-1, with unresolved D. V was shortened by 4 bases and J by 6 bases, with 10 bases between the two germline ends. Germline CDR1 SGDLS, CDR2 YYNGEE. CDR3 length equals 12 residues. CDR3 amino acids: CASSPNSPEAFF. The DNA for the CDR3 is TGTGCCAGCAGCCCCAACAGTCCTGAAGCTTTCTTT.

The CDR3 protein is CASSAGLAGAYTGELFF. The CDR3 DNA reads TGTGCCAGCAGCGCCGGACTAGCGGGGGCTTACACCGGGGAGCTGTTTTTT. The chain uses TRBV7-8 and TRBJ2-2; 13 positions match TRBD2. Germline CDR1 is SGHVS and CDR2 is FQNEAQ. This CDR3 spans 17 amino acids. The trim removed 5 bases at V and 3 bases at J, leaving 6 bases unmatched.

V gene TRBV28 combines with J gene TRBJ1-6, with TRBD1 as a possible D gene (5 bases). V was pared by 7 bases and J by 7 bases, with 11 bases between. The CDR3 totals 13 residues. Germline CDR1 is MDHEN and CDR2 is SYDVKM. The CDR3 spells CASIGVDNSPLHF. The CDR3 bases are TGTGCCAGCATAGGGGTCGACAATTCACCCCTCCACTTT.

This sequence joins TRBV2 and TRBJ2-7; TRBD1 might be the D (7 bases). Per germline, CDR1 SNHLY and CDR2 FYNNEI. V was clipped by 8 bases and J by 6 bases, with 17 bases between them. This CDR3 has 13 amino acids. The CDR3 sequence is CASEDREAGEQYF. CDR3 nucleotide sequence: TGTGCCAGCGAAGACAGGGAAGCGGGCGAGCAGTACTTC. The full variable domain, completed using reference TRBV2 and TRBJ2-7, is EPEVTQTPSHQVTQMGQEVILRCVPISNHLYFYWYRQILGQKVEFLVSFYNNEISEKSEIFDDQFSVERPDGSNFTLKIRSTKLEDSAMYFCASEDREAGEQYFGPGTRLTVT.

This rearrangement joins TRBV18 to TRBJ2-1; possible D gene TRBD1, 5 bases. The germline CDR1 and CDR2 sequences are KGHSH and LQKENI. The CDR3 sequence is 16 residues long. Trimming removed 3 bases from V and 6 bases from J, with 18 bases in between. The CDR3: CASSPKTVGDGNEQFF. CDR3 nucleotide sequence: TGTGCCAGCTCACCCAAAACAGTAGGGGATGGCAATGAGCAGTTCTTC.

The gene calls are TRBV2 and TRBJ1-6, with 8 bases identical to TRBD1. Losses at the gene ends were 2 bases for V and 9 bases for J; bases not matched to a gene: 9. The CDR3 sequence is 16 residues long. Germline V gives CDR1 SNHLY, CDR2 FYNNEI. The CDR3 nucleotides are TGTGCCAGCAGTGAAAACCAACAGGGGGTTGGTTCACCCCTCCACTTT. This codes for CASSENQQGVGSPLHF.

V usage is TRBV5-1 and J usage is TRBJ1-1; D is unclear. Trimming took 5 bases from V and 5 from J, leaving 10 bases between them. This CDR3 has 12 residues. Germline lookup yields CDR1 SGHRS and CDR2 YFSETQ. The CDR3 DNA sequence: TGCGCCAGCAGGCTGGCGGGGACTGAAGCTTTCTTT. It codes for CASRLAGTEAFF. Full variable domain (outside the CDR3, taken from reference TRBV5-1 and TRBJ1-1): KAGVTQTPRYLIKTRGQQVTLSCSPISGHRSVSWYQQTPGQGLQFLFEYFSETQRNKGNFPGRFSGRQFSNSRSEMNVSTLELGDSALYLCASRLAGTEAFFGQGTRLTVV.

The genes are TRBV27 and TRBJ2-7; TRBD1 agrees at 9 bases. Per germline, CDR1 MNHEY and CDR2 SMNVEV (reference sequence). This CDR3 is 14 amino acids long. V lost 6 bases, J lost 2 bases, and 5 bases stayed unmatched. CDR3 nucleotides: TGTGCCAGCAGATACAGGGGGCCAACCTACGAGCAGTACTTC. Its protein product is CASRYRGPTYEQYF.

This chain links TRBV19 with TRBJ2-1; 10 positions match TRBD2. V gave up 6 bases and J gave up 9 bases; unmatched junction bases: 14. CDR3 length equals 16 residues. The germline V gene has CDR1 LNHDA and CDR2 SQIVND (reference sequence). CDR3 amino acids: CASRKPQAGGPGEQFF. CDR3 sequence (DNA): TGTGCCAGTAGGAAACCTCAAGCGGGGGGGCCAGGTGAGCAGTTCTTC.

V gene TRBV7-8 combines with J gene TRBJ1-2; D perhaps matches TRBD1 (5 bases). The CDR3 runs 14 residues. The germline gives CDR1 SGHVS, CDR2 FQNEAQ. Trimming removed 1 base from V and 4 bases from J, with 10 bases in between. DNA of the CDR3: TGTGCCAGCAGCTTAGTCAGGGAAGGCTATGGCTACACCTTC. It encodes CASSLVREGYGYTF.

CDR3 residues: CASSLGRATNEKLFF. The CDR3 DNA sequence: TGTGCCAGCAGCTTAGGGAGGGCAACTAATGAAAAACTGTTTTTT. V gene TRBV7-9 combines with J gene TRBJ1-4; D unresolved. This CDR3 region has 15 residues. The V end lost 1 base, the J end lost 0 bases, and 6 bases lay between the germline ends. Germline values: CDR1 SEHNR, CDR2 FQNEAQ (reference sequence).

Remarks on this clone: Mismatch with germline at one junction end may stem from a read error. The rearrangement joins TRBV4-1 to TRBJ2-3, with 9 bases that match TRBD1. Looked up from germline, CDR1 is MGHRA and CDR2 is YSYEKL. This CDR3 spans 16 amino acids. The CDR3 DNA is TGCGCCAGCAGCCAGGAGACAGGGGGTCCCACAAATACGCAGTATTTT. Translated, it gives CASSQETGGPTNTQYF.

Here the CDR3 reads CASSRFGQGKGKGSYSYEQYF. CDR3 coding DNA: TGTGCCAGCAGCCGCTTCGGGCAGGGGAAAGGTAAGGGCTCTTACTCCTACGAGCAGTACTTC. This chain links TRBV4-2 with TRBJ2-7; tentative D call: TRBD1 (6 bases). CDR3 size: 21 residues. Trimming left V 4 bases short and J 0 bases short, with 31 bases between. CDR1 LGHNA and CDR2 YNFKEQ come from the germline V gene.

The chain uses TRBV10-3 and TRBJ2-5; 7 nucleotides line up with TRBD2. The V gene's germline CDR1 is ENHRY and CDR2 SYGVKD. The CDR3 spans 16 residues. J gave up 0 bases and V 0 bases, and 4 bases lay outside the gene matches. The DNA for the CDR3 is TGTGCCATCAGTGAGTCCAGTGGGACTAACCAAGAGACCCAGTACTTC. This sequence encodes CAISESSGTNQETQYF.

The rearrangement uses TRBV18 and TRBJ2-1; D is unclear. This CDR3 comprises 15 residues. Germline V CDR1 and CDR2: KGHSH, LQKENI. Trimming took 6 bases from V and 4 from J, leaving 16 bases between them. The CDR3 region has the DNA TGTGCCAGCTCCCCCCCGTCAGTCAATTACAATGAGCAGTTCTTC. Translation gives CASSPPSVNYNEQFF.

The CDR3 nucleotides read TGTGCCAGCGAGGGAACCGCGAACACCGGGGAGCTGTTTTTT. Its translation: CASEGTANTGELFF. This sequence joins TRBV6-6 and TRBJ2-2; tentatively, D is TRBD2 (5 bases). Germline V gene lookup returns CDR1 MNHNY and CDR2 SVGAGI (reference sequence). V gave up 8 bases and J gave up 0 bases, with 10 bases separating them. The CDR3 extends over 14 amino acids.

The V call is TRBV5-8, the J call TRBJ2-7, with 7 nucleotides matching TRBD2. Germline V gene sequence: CDR1 SGHTS, CDR2 YDEGEE. The trim removed 3 bases at V and 5 bases at J, leaving 5 bases unmatched. CDR3 length equals 13 residues. The CDR3 here is CASSSGLENEQYF. CDR3 nucleotides: TGTGCCAGCAGCTCCGGACTAGAGAACGAGCAGTACTTC.

V and J are TRBV9 and TRBJ1-2, with TRBD1 identical over 7 bases. The germline V gene encodes CDR1 SGDLS and CDR2 YYNGEE. Trimming at V came to 5 bases and at J to 8 bases, leaving 9 bases not matched to a gene. The length of the CDR3 is 13 residues. The CDR3: CASRHGGGAGYTF. The CDR3 region has the DNA TGTGCCAGCAGGCACGGAGGGGGCGCGGGCTACACCTTC.

The genes are TRBV5-1 and TRBJ2-3; 7 nucleotides align to TRBD1. The CDR3 has 17 amino acids. The V and J ends lost 0 bases and 2 bases, in that order; junction bases with no gene match: 9. Germline V CDR1 and CDR2: SGHRS, YFSETQ. The CDR3, as DNA: TGCGCCAGCAGCTTGGCGGTTAGGGACAGAATCACAGATACGCAGTATTTT. Encoded protein: CASSLAVRDRITDTQYF.

The rearrangement joins TRBV5-5 to TRBJ1-2; D unclear. Germline V gene sequence: CDR1 SGHKS, CDR2 YYEKEE (reference sequence). The CDR3 sequence is 13 residues long. V lost 4 bases and J lost 5, with 12 bases in between. The CDR3 here is CASSGDWRYGYTF. The CDR3, as DNA: TGTGCCAGCAGCGGTGACTGGCGGTATGGCTACACCTTC. Complete variable domain (other parts from reference TRBV5-5 and TRBJ1-2): DAGVTQSPTHLIKTRGQQVTLRCSPISGHKSVSWYQQVLGQGPQFIFQYYEKEERGRGNFPDRFSARQFPNYSSELNVNALLLGDSALYLCASSGDWRYGYTFGSGTRLTVV.

The rearrangement links TRBV11-2 to TRBJ2-1; the match to TRBD2 covers 14 bases. This CDR3 region has 18 residues. Trimming removed 5 bases from V and 1 base from J; junction bases left unmatched: 7. CDR1 SGHAT and CDR2 FQNNGV come from the germline V gene. CDR3 nucleotides: TGTGCCAGCAGCATCTGGACTAGCGGGGGGACGTCCTACAATGAGCAGTTCTTC. Translated, it gives CASSIWTSGGTSYNEQFF. Based on the CDR3 plus reference TRBV11-2 and TRBJ2-1, the full variable domain is EAGVAQSPRYKIIEKRQSVAFWCNPISGHATLYWYQQILGQGPKLLIQFQNNGVVDDSQLPKDRFSAERLKGVDSTLKIQPAKLEDSAVYLCASSIWTSGGTSYNEQFFGPGTRLTVL.

On this clone itself: Different DNA sequences within this sample yield the same CDR3. The chain carries TRBV19 and TRBJ1-1; perhaps TRBD1 as D (6 bases). V was pared by 8 bases and J by 1 base, with 11 bases between. The CDR3 covers 13 residues. CDR1 and CDR2 from the germline V gene are LNHDA and SQIVND (reference sequence). For the CDR3, the DNA is TGTGCCAGTCGAACACAGGGGAACACTGAAGCTTTCTTT. Its translation: CASRTQGNTEAFF.

This chain joins TRBV18 and TRBJ2-1; D unresolved. Germline CDR1 and CDR2: KGHSH and LQKENI. V shed 3 bases and J shed 4 bases, with 13 bases lying between them. The length of the CDR3 is 15 residues. CDR3: CASSPPSSQYNEQFF. In DNA, the CDR3 is TGTGCCAGCTCACCCCCGAGCTCCCAATACAATGAGCAGTTCTTC.

V usage is TRBV15 and J usage is TRBJ1-1; D might be TRBD1 (5 bases). V shed 3 bases and J shed 0 bases, with 8 bases lying between them. CDR3 length: 14 amino acids. CDR1 and CDR2 from the germline V gene are LNHNV and YYDKDF (reference sequence). CDR3 nucleotide sequence: TGTGCCACCAGCAGCCCAGGGCTGAACACTGAAGCTTTCTTT. Residues: CATSSPGLNTEAFF.